These 11 T cell receptor beta chains share one sample of origin, sequenced in a study of blood T cell repertoires in COVID-19. The table came from immunoSEQ multiplex PCR; TCRdb's copy has only in-frame clones and leaves some out. The sample lists about 140,000 clones, roughly 84% occurring once. The sample taken for sequencing was peripheral blood. These TCRs come from a man in his thirties or forties with COVID-19, enrolled during active disease.

The sample holds a few counts of this clone. The chain links TRBV10-1 to TRBJ2-2; a possible D gene is TRBD1 (6 bases). CDR3 length equals 12 residues. The germline V and J ends were trimmed by 5 bases and 11 bases, with 12 bases remaining between them. Germline CDR1 is WNHNN and CDR2 is SYGVQD (reference sequence). CDR3 in amino acids: CASSLDRNELFF. The CDR3 DNA reads as TGCGCCAGCAGTCTCGACAGGAACGAGCTGTTTTTT.

The count of this clone is one. Other DNA sequences in this sample translate to the same CDR3. The chain links TRBV19 to TRBJ2-5, with 12 bases fitting TRBD2. CDR1 is LNHDA and CDR2 is SQIVND in the germline V gene (reference sequence). Unmatched junction bases numbered 3, after V lost 1 base and J lost 3 bases. This CDR3 contains 16 residues. Here the CDR3 reads CASSIVGLAGKETQYF. The CDR3, as DNA: TGTGCCAGTAGTATAGTAGGACTAGCGGGGAAAGAGACCCAGTACTTC.

As DNA, the CDR3 is TGTGCCAGTAGTTTTGACGGACAGAACACTGAAGCTTTCTTT. Amino acid sequence: CASSFDGQNTEAFF. The chain is built from TRBV19 and TRBJ1-1, with a possible D match to TRBD1 (5 bases). Trimming cost V 5 bases and J 1 base, with 11 bases left between them. Germline lookup yields CDR1 LNHDA and CDR2 SQIVND (reference sequence). The CDR3 length is 14 residues. Together with reference TRBV19 and TRBJ1-1, the CDR3 gives the full variable domain: DGGITQSPKYLFRKEGQNVTLSCEQNLNHDAMYWYRQDPGQGLRLIYYSQIVNDFQKGDIAEGYSVSREKKESFPLTVTSAQKNPTAFYLCASSFDGQNTEAFFGQGTRLTVV.

The chain employs TRBV9 and TRBJ1-1, with D unresolved. The V gene lost 4 bases and the J gene lost 1 base, with 14 bases spanning the gap. This CDR3 is 15 amino acids long. Germline CDR1 SGDLS, CDR2 YYNGEE. In DNA form, the CDR3 reads TGTGCCAGCAGCCCGACCTCGACAACGAACACTGAAGCTTTCTTT. Its translation: CASSPTSTTNTEAFF.

A few counts support this clone. This chain links TRBV27 with TRBJ2-3; the D gene is possibly TRBD2 (6 bases). This CDR3 comprises 14 residues. The germline V and J ends were trimmed by 6 bases and 2 bases, with 12 bases remaining between them. CDR1 is MNHEY, CDR2 SMNVEV, per germline (reference sequence). In DNA, the CDR3 is TGTGCCAGCAGCCCCCGGGGGAACACAGATACGCAGTATTTT. Protein product: CASSPRGNTDTQYF.

The V gene is TRBV19, the J gene TRBJ2-7; the D gene is possibly TRBD2 (5 bases). The V end was cut by 2 bases, the J end by 4 bases, with 12 bases between. Germline lookup yields CDR1 LNHDA and CDR2 SQIVND (reference sequence). There are 14 residues in the CDR3. The CDR3 region is CASSIMAGAYEQYF. The CDR3 bases are TGTGCCAGTAGTATAATGGCGGGTGCATACGAGCAGTACTTC. Based on the CDR3 plus reference TRBV19 and TRBJ2-7, the full variable domain is DGGITQSPKYLFRKEGQNVTLSCEQNLNHDAMYWYRQDPGQGLRLIYYSQIVNDFQKGDIAEGYSVSREKKESFPLTVTSAQKNPTAFYLCASSIMAGAYEQYFGPGTRLTVT.

This chain joins TRBV18 and TRBJ2-2; D remains ambiguous. Germline values: CDR1 KGHSH, CDR2 LQKENI. The CDR3 totals 14 residues. The V end lost 6 bases, the J end lost 6 bases, and 14 bases lay between the germline ends. The DNA for the CDR3 is TGTGCCAGCTCCCAAGAAAGGAGTCCCGGGGAGCTGTTTTTT. It yields the protein CASSQERSPGELFF.

CDR3 in amino acids: CASTMWAGQETQYF. The CDR3 DNA reads as TGTGCCAGCACCATGTGGGCAGGCCAAGAGACCCAGTACTTC. This chain links TRBV5-5 with TRBJ2-5; D unclear. In germline, CDR1 is SGHKS, CDR2 YYEKEE (reference sequence). The V gene lost 6 bases and the J gene lost 1 base, with 13 bases spanning the gap. The CDR3 spans 14 residues.

The rearrangement uses TRBV7-2 and TRBJ2-1, with D perhaps matching TRBD1 (7 bases). Germline V gives CDR1 SGHTA, CDR2 FQGNSA. The V end was cut by 6 bases, the J end by 0 bases, with 12 bases between. CDR3 length: 15 amino acids. CDR3 in DNA: TGTGCCAGCAGGGCAGGGGGGAGCTCCTACAATGAGCAGTTCTTC. Encoded protein: CASRAGGSSYNEQFF.

The chain joins TRBV6-1 to TRBJ1-1, with 8 bases that match TRBD1. Germline CDR1 MNHNS, CDR2 SASEGT. The CDR3 length is 18 residues. V lost 1 base to trimming and J lost 5 bases; unmatched junction nucleotides: 15. The CDR3 protein is CASSEVDRVVWSRTEAFF. DNA of the CDR3: TGTGCCAGCAGTGAAGTGGACAGGGTGGTTTGGAGCAGGACTGAAGCTTTCTTT.

This clone was detected ten times or more. V usage is TRBV6-4 and J usage is TRBJ2-2, with 7 bases matching TRBD2. The CDR3 has 14 amino acids. The junction had 0 bases not matched to a gene; V was cut back by 2 bases and J by 3 bases. Germline CDR1 MRHNA, CDR2 SNTAGT. The CDR3 is CASSDGRDTGELFF. The DNA for the CDR3 is TGTGCCAGCAGTGACGGGAGGGACACCGGGGAGCTGTTTTTT.